Listed below are T cell receptor beta chains from one sample, sequenced in a study of blood T cell repertoires in COVID-19. Some clones are missing from TCRdb's copy, which holds only in-frame ones; the method was immunoSEQ multiplex PCR. The sample includes tens of thousands of clones, 87% of them seen just once. Sample: peripheral blood. The receptor source for this set is a man in his 60s with acute or convalescent COVID-19. CDR3s leave out the opening cysteine and the closing phenylalanine or tryptophan. D genes are given only for firm matches.

TRBJ2-7	TRBV4-3	TRBD1	ASSLGTGGIYEQY
TRBJ2-5	TRBV3-1/TRBV3-2	.	ASSQGLVQETQY
TRBJ1-2	TRBV6-5	.	ASSYSNTAVGYT
TRBJ2-2	TRBV4-1	.	ASSQSPLNTGELF
TRBJ1-1	TRBV6-5	TRBD1	ASRDRVGTEAF
TRBJ2-1	TRBV27	.	ASSLSGALTYNEQF
TRBJ1-2	TRBV6-2/TRBV6-3	.	ASSSTTANYGYT
TRBJ1-1	TRBV2	.	ASSVGGLNTEAF
TRBJ2-1	TRBV11-2	TRBD2	ASNPGGGSYNEQF
TRBJ2-3	TRBV30	.	AQQTDSITDTQY
TRBJ2-3	TRBV11-3	.	ASSSAGLLTDTQY
TRBJ1-6	TRBV15	TRBD1	ATSRLPGQGAAGSPLH
TRBJ1-1	TRBV9	.	ASSIQTNTEAF
TRBJ2-3	TRBV4-3	.	ASSQEVVGGKSDTQY
TRBJ1-2	TRBV4-3	TRBD1	ASSQGQGARNGYT
TRBJ1-1	TRBV19	.	ASSIWGADYTEAF
TRBJ1-1	TRBV6-2/TRBV6-3	.	ASSYRINTEAF
TRBJ2-1	TRBV20-1	.	SARGPGAPF
TRBJ2-1	TRBV2	TRBD2	ASRDPSGTSGVPITYNEQF
TRBJ1-6	TRBV5-5	.	ASSLAGSENNSPLH
TRBJ1-2	TRBV12-5	.	ASGDVRGNYGYT
TRBJ2-2	TRBV6-5	TRBD1	ASRQGVGIGELF
TRBJ1-1	TRBV9	.	ASSVGAFNTEAF
TRBJ1-1	TRBV19	.	ASSMRSESTEAF
TRBJ2-7	TRBV10-1	TRBD2	ASSQGLAGSYEQY
TRBJ1-2	TRBV24-1	TRBD1	ATSSGGRGYT
TRBJ1-6	TRBV2	.	ASSVDGQLHNSPLH
TRBJ1-2	TRBV5-6	TRBD1	ATTTGVDYGYT
TRBJ1-4	TRBV7-2	TRBD1	ASSSSGQSNEKLF
TRBJ1-5	TRBV15	.	ATSRDPGGNQPQH
TRBJ1-5	TRBV12-5	TRBD1	ASGLGPGAGGGQPQH
TRBJ2-1	TRBV4-1	TRBD2	ASSPLAGGPGEQF
TRBJ2-2	TRBV19	.	ASSPREAGARTGELF
TRBJ1-4	TRBV2	.	ASRFLNEKLF
TRBJ1-1	TRBV4-3	.	ASSQVPGGNTEAF
TRBJ1-1	TRBV4-1	.	ASSQDRVGNTEAF
TRBJ2-3	TRBV4-2	TRBD2	ASSQDVSSGGADTQY
TRBJ1-5	TRBV5-1	.	ARSLGGGRQPQH
TRBJ1-1	TRBV7-6	.	ASSLGRQGGTEAF
TRBJ1-4	TRBV13	TRBD1	ASSPRQGTTNEKLF
TRBJ1-2	TRBV5-1	TRBD1	ASSWGQGRNYGYT
TRBJ1-3	TRBV19	.	ASRPAAVSGNTIY
TRBJ1-5	TRBV19	.	ASSETGPGVSPQH
TRBJ2-1	TRBV13	.	ASSLDPGVSSEQF
TRBJ2-2	TRBV2	.	ASSEADRQLYTGELF
TRBJ1-3	TRBV18	.	ASSPPDQVSGNTIY
TRBJ2-7	TRBV5-6	TRBD1	ASSSEGQGKYEQY
TRBJ1-1	TRBV2	.	ASLPAGFVAF
TRBJ2-7	TRBV2	.	ASSAGDYPYEQY
TRBJ2-2	TRBV7-8	TRBD1	ASSFRDREFRELF
TRBJ2-4	TRBV7-2	TRBD2	ASSSGGLAGAKNIQY
TRBJ1-2	TRBV9	.	ASSVAGGLGYGYT
TRBJ1-2	TRBV12-5	TRBD1	ASGLVIGGDYGYT
TRBJ1-1	TRBV5-6	.	ASSLLTGIGTEAF
TRBJ1-4	TRBV3-1/TRBV3-2	.	ASSRRGEKLF
TRBJ1-2	TRBV7-2	.	ASSLVYRARGNGYT
TRBJ1-6	TRBV10-2	.	ASSTGIENSPLH
TRBJ1-2	TRBV30	.	AWRPSASYGYT